These 21 T cell receptor beta chains originate from one sample sequenced in a study of cytomegalovirus exposure and HLA in healthy donors. PCR involved 60 Vbeta and 13 Jbeta primers. This table comes from immunoSEQ multiplex PCR, and its TCRdb copy is limited to in-frame clones, with some not included. The sample lists more than 100,000 clones, about 61% occurring once. The sample was PBMCs. Receptor source: a woman aged 40-49 years in good health and CMV-seronegative.

A note on this clone: Germline and junction disagree at one end, which may indicate a read error. V usage is TRBV7-2 and J usage is TRBJ2-1; possible D gene TRBD1, 5 bases. Germline loops: CDR1 SGHTA, CDR2 FQGNSA. This CDR3 spans 11 amino acids. The chain's CDR3 is CASSLVGASIF. CDR3 coding DNA: TGTGCCAGCAGCTTAGTAGGGGCCTCGATCTTC.

The J gene is TRBJ1-2, the V gene TRBV19; weak D call: TRBD1 (5 bases). This CDR3 is 13 amino acids long. Germline V gives CDR1 LNHDA, CDR2 SQIVND (reference sequence). V lost 4 bases, J lost 1 base, and 7 bases lay in between. The CDR3 DNA reads TGTGCCAGTAGTAGAGACAGTAACTATGGCTACACCTTC. This encodes CASSRDSNYGYTF. The full variable domain, with the rest looked up from reference TRBV19 and TRBJ1-2, is DGGITQSPKYLFRKEGQNVTLSCEQNLNHDAMYWYRQDPGQGLRLIYYSQIVNDFQKGDIAEGYSVSREKKESFPLTVTSAQKNPTAFYLCASSRDSNYGYTFGSGTRLTVV.

The chain employs TRBV19 and TRBJ1-1, with D possibly TRBD1 on 6 matching bases. From germline, CDR1 is LNHDA and CDR2 SQIVND (reference sequence). The CDR3 is made up of 15 amino acids. V lost 6 bases and J 4 bases, leaving 18 bases between the germline ends. Written as DNA, the CDR3 is TGTGCCAGTAGCCCGTTGGACAGCCTTGGCACTGAAGCTTTCTTT. This sequence encodes CASSPLDSLGTEAFF.

The sample holds a few counts of this clone. Germline is not matched at one junction end, which may reflect a read error. CDR3: CASSFAGSTEDFF. The CDR3 DNA is TGTGCCAGCAGTTTTGCCGGGAGCACTGAAGATTTCTTT. The rearrangement links TRBV27 to TRBJ1-1, with unresolved D. The CDR3 spans 13 residues. The germline gives CDR1 MNHEY, CDR2 SMNVEV (reference sequence).

As to this clone: The identical CDR3 is also encoded by other nucleotide sequences in the sample. The genes are TRBV30 and TRBJ1-2, with D perhaps TRBD1 (5 bases). This CDR3 is built from 13 residues. Germline CDR1 GTSNPN, CDR2 SVGIG (reference sequence). Trimming took 2 bases from V and 5 from J, leaving 12 bases between them. CDR3 sequence (DNA): TGTGCCTGGAGTTCCGGGACTGGGTATGGCTACACCTTC. It encodes CAWSSGTGYGYTF.

This clone came up a few times. This chain connects TRBV7-8 to TRBJ1-1; D might be TRBD1 (5 bases). Trimming cost V 1 base and J 5 bases, with 11 bases left between them. The CDR3 extends over 14 amino acids. Germline V gene sequence: CDR1 SGHVS, CDR2 FQNEAQ. CDR3 nucleotides: TGTGCCAGCAGCTTAGAAGGGGTTAGGACTGAAGCTTTCTTT. It yields the protein CASSLEGVRTEAFF.

This clone was observed a few times. This chain's CDR3 is CASSDSAYNEQFF. CDR3 DNA: TGCGCCAGCAGTGACAGTGCCTACAATGAGCAGTTCTTC. The V gene is TRBV10-2, the J gene TRBJ2-1; the D is unclear. This CDR3 comprises 13 residues. Germline values: CDR1 WSHSY, CDR2 SAAADI. V was clipped by 3 bases and J by 2 bases, with 5 bases between them.

This sequence joins TRBV5-6 and TRBJ1-1, with 7 bases matching TRBD1. V was pared by 6 bases and J by 4 bases, with 12 bases of the junction left unmatched. The germline CDR1 and CDR2 sequences are SGHDT and YYEEEE. The CDR3 loop spans 15 amino acids. DNA for the CDR3: TGTGCCAGCACTCCCCGGCCACAGGGGATCACTGAAGCTTTCTTT. Encoded protein: CASTPRPQGITEAFF.

The CDR3 loop is CASSLGGLDTQYF. The CDR3 DNA sequence: TGTGCCAGCAGCTTAGGAGGGTTGGATACGCAGTATTTT. The J gene is TRBJ2-3, the V gene TRBV7-9; D is possibly TRBD2 (5 bases). Germline CDR1 SEHNR, CDR2 FQNEAQ (reference sequence). The V gene lost 1 base and the J gene lost 6 bases, with 8 bases spanning the gap. This CDR3 is built from 13 residues.

This clone was recorded a few times. The DNA of the CDR3 is TGTGCCAGCAGCTTTGGGGCCCTTTTTCGCTCTGGGGCCAACGTCCTGACTTTC. It encodes CASSFGALFRSGANVLTF. This rearrangement joins TRBV7-8 to TRBJ2-6, with D perhaps TRBD1 (5 bases). CDR3 length equals 18 residues. The germline CDR1 and CDR2 sequences are SGHVS and FQNEAQ. Trimming stripped 3 bases from V and 0 bases from J, with 15 bases between.

The rearrangement links TRBV30 to TRBJ2-5, with 8 positions matching TRBD1. Germline loops: CDR1 GTSNPN, CDR2 SVGIG (reference sequence). There are 12 residues in the CDR3. With 5 bases clipped from V and 3 bases from J, the junction kept 2 bases outside the gene matches. The CDR3, as DNA: TGTGCCTGGGGGACAGGCAAAGAGACCCAGTACTTC. It is translated as CAWGTGKETQYF.

This clone was observed a few times. The rearrangement joins TRBV10-2 to TRBJ1-6; TRBD1 aligns across 8 bases. Germline trimming cut 7 bases from V and 5 bases from J; bases unmatched to any gene: 1. From germline, CDR1 is WSHSY and CDR2 SAAADI. The length of the CDR3 is 13 residues. For the CDR3, the DNA is TGCGCCAGCACAGGGGGCCATAATTCACCCCTCCACTTT. Protein sequence: CASTGGHNSPLHF.

This chain joins TRBV6-1 and TRBJ1-4; D not certain. CDR3 length: 10 residues. The germline gives CDR1 MNHNS, CDR2 SASEGT. Trimming cost V 11 bases and J 4 bases, with 5 bases left between them. The CDR3 sequence is CAYFNEKLFF. CDR3 DNA sequence: TGTGCCTACTTTAATGAAAAACTGTTTTTT.

The chain carries TRBV13 and TRBJ2-7; D possibly corresponds to TRBD1 (5 bases). The length of the CDR3 is 18 residues. Germline V gene lookup returns CDR1 PRHDT and CDR2 FYEKMQ (reference sequence). Trimming shortened V by 4 bases and J by 0 bases, and 22 bases separated the two germline ends. The CDR3 coding sequence is TGTGCCAGCAGCTCCCTCTTTGACGTAGGGGATAGCTCCTACGAGCAGTACTTC. Protein product: CASSSLFDVGDSSYEQYF.

V and J are TRBV29-1 and TRBJ2-3; TRBD2 agrees at 9 bases. With 3 bases clipped from V and 1 base from J, the junction kept 5 bases outside the gene matches. Germline V gene data show CDR1 as SQVTM and CDR2 as ANQGSEA. The CDR3 is 15 amino acids. The CDR3 DNA follows: TGCAGCGTTGACGGAGCGGGGGGCCGCACAGATACGCAGTATTTT. It encodes CSVDGAGGRTDTQYF.

The chain carries TRBV11-2 and TRBJ1-5; TRBD1 might be the D (5 bases). V dropped 2 bases and J dropped 5 bases, with 10 bases sitting between them. Germline CDR1 reads SGHAT; CDR2 reads FQNNGV. This CDR3 contains 14 residues. This CDR3 reads CASSLTGGDQPQHF. For the CDR3, the DNA is TGTGCCAGCAGCTTAACGGGGGGGGATCAGCCCCAGCATTTT. The whole variable domain, remainder taken from reference TRBV11-2 and TRBJ1-5, is EAGVAQSPRYKIIEKRQSVAFWCNPISGHATLYWYQQILGQGPKLLIQFQNNGVVDDSQLPKDRFSAERLKGVDSTLKIQPAKLEDSAVYLCASSLTGGDQPQHFGDGTRLSIL.

This clone was recorded a few times. This sequence joins TRBV5-6 and TRBJ1-6; 9 nucleotides match TRBD1. Trimming cost V 0 bases and J 10 bases; bases outside gene matches: 2. There are 14 residues in the CDR3. Per the germline V gene, CDR1 is SGHDT and CDR2 is YYEEEE. CDR3 sequence (DNA): TGTGCCAGCAGCTTGGGGACAGGGGCATCACCCCTCCACTTT. It specifies CASSLGTGASPLHF.

V usage is TRBV12-2 and J usage is TRBJ1-1; the D call of TRBD1 is as the table states it, not checked on the DNA. TRBV12-2 has pseudogene status. This CDR3 spans 14 amino acids. The CDR3 nucleotides are TGTGCAAGCACCGAGCCCACAGGGGACACTGAAGCTTTCTTT. It translates to CASTEPTGDTEAFF.

This clone was seen a few times. The gene calls are TRBV5-3 and TRBJ1-6, with TRBD1 matching 7 bases. TRBV5-3 is an open reading frame whose function is uncertain. J gave up 7 bases and V 4 bases, and 5 bases lay outside the gene matches. CDR3 size: 14 residues. In nucleotides, the CDR3 is TGTGCCAGAAGCGATGACAGGGCGAATTCACCCCTCCACTTT. Its translation is CARSDDRANSPLHF.

As to this clone: Other DNA sequences within the sample encode an identical CDR3. This chain connects TRBV7-9 to TRBJ2-3, with 9 bases fitting TRBD2. V was pared by 1 base and J by 3 bases, with 2 bases of the junction left unmatched. The CDR3 consists of 15 residues. CDR1 is SEHNR and CDR2 is FQNEAQ in the germline V gene (reference sequence). Here the CDR3 DNA reads TGTGCCAGCAGCTTAGGCGGGGGGGCTACAGATACGCAGTATTTT. Residues: CASSLGGGATDTQYF.

This sequence joins TRBV7-8 and TRBJ1-1; possible D gene TRBD1, 5 bases. Trimming cost V 4 bases and J 4 bases, with 10 bases left between them. The CDR3 is 13 residues long. Germline lookup yields CDR1 SGHVS and CDR2 FQNEAQ. The CDR3 DNA sequence: TGTGCCAGCAGCTCCTCAGGGTTCACTGAAGCTTTCTTT. Translating gives CASSSSGFTEAFF.